The rows below give T cell receptor beta chains drawn from one sample of a study of shared T cell receptors in the human thymus. The assay was immunoSEQ multiplex PCR, and TCRdb's table has in-frame clones only and misses some. The data show 600,000 to 900,000 clones, approximately 83% seen once. The sample was also linked to a second study, of human thymus T cells.

The sequenced sample was thymocytes. These receptors all come from a girl less than two years old with a congenital heart defect. CDR3s include the opening cysteine and the closing phenylalanine or tryptophan. The D gene is left open where the match is weak. Not every row has a clone size; where given, it reads once, few, many or a size class.

clone size	D gene	CDR3 length	V gene	J gene	CDR3 protein	CDR3 DNA
NA	NA	13	TRBV12-5	TRBJ1-4	CASVDRDNEKLFF	TGTGCTAGTGTTGACAGAGATAATGAAAAACTGTTTTTT
NA	TRBD2	14	TRBV5-1	TRBJ2-5	CASSLEGLEVTQYF	TGCGCCAGCAGCTTGGAAGGACTAGAGGTGACCCAGTACTTC
NA	TRBD2	17	TRBV6-1	TRBJ2-5	CASSVTSGGPRSETQYF	TGTGCCAGCAGTGTGACTAGCGGGGGCCCAAGGTCAGAGACCCAGTACTTC
NA	TRBD2	17	TRBV5-1	TRBJ2-5	CASSLDPGGLQQETQYF	TGCGCCAGCAGCTTGGACCCGGGGGGGCTCCAACAAGAGACCCAGTACTTC
NA	NA	11	TRBV9	TRBJ2-1	CASSPNVEQFF	TGTGCCAGCAGCCCTAACGTTGAGCAGTTCTTC
NA	TRBD1	16	TRBV23-1	TRBJ1-3	CASSQQDRGGGNTIYF	TGCGCCAGCAGTCAACAGGACAGGGGTGGAGGAAACACCATATATTTT
once	TRBD2	22	TRBV13	TRBJ2-2	CASSPVPEGGIAGARGTGELFF	TGTGCCAGCAGCCCTGTCCCCGAAGGGGGGATAGCGGGGGCACGAGGCACCGGGGAGCTGTTTTTT
few	NA	13	TRBV6-5	TRBJ1-2	CASSDPGLLGYTF	TGTGCCAGCAGTGACCCGGGACTTCTTGGCTACACCTTC
NA	NA	18	TRBV5-6	TRBJ1-5	CASSYSLVAGNYNQPQHF	TGTGCCAGCAGCTATAGCTTGGTGGCCGGTAACTACAATCAGCCCCAGCATTTT
NA	TRBD1	13	TRBV18	TRBJ2-7	CASSLGTGDEQYF	TGTGCCAGCTCCCTCGGGACAGGGGACGAGCAGTACTTC
NA	NA	14	TRBV19	TRBJ1-2	CASTKGVTEDGYTF	TGTGCCAGTACCAAAGGGGTGACGGAAGATGGCTACACCTTC
NA	TRBD1	13	TRBV10-3	TRBJ1-2	CASRQGVNDGYTF	TGTGCCAGCCGACAGGGAGTTAATGATGGCTACACCTTC
NA	NA	17	TRBV19	TRBJ2-1	CASSIPNRALGGNEQFF	TGTGCCAGTAGTATCCCTAACAGGGCCCTAGGGGGCAATGAGCAGTTCTTC
NA	NA	15	TRBV11-2	TRBJ2-3	CASSSRVVGTDTQYF	TGTGCCAGCAGCTCCAGGGTTGTTGGCACAGATACGCAGTATTTT
NA	NA	14	TRBV4-1	TRBJ2-7	CASSQPTGTCEQYF	TGCGCCAGCAGCCAACCCACAGGGACGTGCGAGCAGTACTTC
NA	NA	13	TRBV6-6	TRBJ1-2	CASSPGENYGYTF	TGTGCCAGCAGCCCAGGGGAAAACTATGGCTACACCTTC
NA	NA	15	TRBV5-1	TRBJ1-1	CASSLGHLLNTEAFF	TGCGCCAGCAGCTTGGGACACCTCCTGAACACTGAAGCTTTCTTT
NA	NA	19	TRBV27	TRBJ1-5	CASSFSIGVKGVSNQPQHF	TGTGCCAGCAGTTTCTCGATAGGGGTGAAGGGGGTGAGCAATCAGCCCCAGCATTTT
NA	NA	13	TRBV2	TRBJ1-4	CASSEGTVEKLFF	TGTGCCAGCAGTGAAGGAACAGTTGAAAAACTGTTTTTT
NA	NA	17	TRBV19	TRBJ1-5	CASSRSGIRSASQPQHF	TGTGCCAGTAGCCGATCGGGTATAAGGTCGGCATCTCAGCCCCAGCATTTT
once	NA	15	TRBV4-1	TRBJ1-1	CASSQLNRINTEAFF	TGCGCCAGCAGCCAATTGAACAGAATCAACACTGAAGCTTTCTTT
NA	TRBD1	15	TRBV4-1	TRBJ1-4	CASSQERQGDEKLFF	TGCGCCAGCAGCCAAGAAAGACAGGGGGACGAAAAACTGTTTTTT
NA	TRBD1	15	TRBV19	TRBJ1-1	CASTRDRGRDTEAFF	TGTGCCAGTACCCGGGACAGGGGGCGTGACACTGAAGCTTTCTTT
once	TRBD1	16	TRBV28	TRBJ1-1	CASSLRDRGRIHEAFF	TGTGCCAGCAGTTTAAGGGACAGGGGGCGCATCCATGAAGCTTTCTTT
NA	NA	16	TRBV19	TRBJ1-5	CASSIGRSVINQPQHF	TGTGCCAGTAGTATAGGGCGGTCTGTCATCAATCAGCCCCAGCATTTT
NA	NA	14	TRBV15	TRBJ1-4	CASTQGLANEKLFF	TGTGCCTCGACGCAGGGCTTGGCTAATGAAAAACTGTTTTTT
NA	NA	12	TRBV7-2	TRBJ2-7	CASSLAGDEQYF	TGTGCCAGCAGCTTAGCAGGGGACGAGCAGTACTTC
once	NA	13	TRBV27	TRBJ1-5	CASRENSNQPQHF	TGTGCCAGCAGGGAGAATAGCAATCAGCCCCAGCATTTT
NA	TRBD2	16	TRBV5-1	TRBJ2-3	CASSSLTSGGPDTQYF	TGCGCCAGCAGCTCCCTGACTAGCGGGGGGCCAGATACGCAGTATTTT
NA	TRBD1	14	TRBV6-1	TRBJ1-1	CASVSPGGRTEAFF	TGTGCCAGCGTCAGCCCAGGGGGCCGAACTGAAGCTTTCTTT
NA	NA	14	TRBV10-3	TRBJ2-5	CAIKDTQGQETQYF	TGTGCCATCAAGGACACCCAGGGGCAAGAGACCCAGTACTTC
NA	TRBD1	18	TRBV28	TRBJ2-7	CASSLCTSTGGDFYEQYF	TGTGCCAGCAGTTTATGCACCTCGACAGGGGGCGATTTCTACGAGCAGTACTTC
NA	NA	13	TRBV7-2	TRBJ2-5	CASSLAGGRTQYF	TGTGCCAGCAGCTTAGCGGGGGGGCGAACCCAGTACTTC
NA	TRBD1	18	TRBV5-5	TRBJ2-7	CASSLGPRQGFGSYEQYF	TGTGCCAGCAGCTTGGGTCCCCGACAGGGATTTGGATCCTACGAGCAGTACTTC
NA	TRBD2	19	TRBV5-8	TRBJ2-4	CASSSIAGGSAGAKNIQYF	TGTGCCAGCAGCTCAATAGCGGGGGGCTCCGCGGGAGCCAAAAACATTCAGTACTTC
NA	TRBD2	15	TRBV4-3	TRBJ2-3	CASRRLASSTDTQYF	TGCGCCAGCAGAAGACTAGCGTCTAGCACAGATACGCAGTATTTT
NA	NA	12	TRBV19	TRBJ1-1	CASSIGRAEAFF	TGTGCCAGTAGTATTGGGAGGGCTGAAGCTTTCTTT
NA	NA	16	TRBV15	TRBJ1-5	CATTPRPTRGNQPQHF	TGTGCCACCACCCCCCGTCCGACTAGGGGAAATCAGCCCCAGCATTTT
few	TRBD2	16	TRBV6-1	TRBJ2-1	CASSASGGQSRAGQFF	TGTGCCAGCAGTGCCAGCGGGGGCCAGTCCCGCGCCGGTCAGTTCTTC
NA	TRBD1	14	TRBV4-1	TRBJ1-2	CASSSPGTGDGYTF	TGCGCCAGCAGCTCTCCCGGGACAGGGGATGGCTACACCTTC